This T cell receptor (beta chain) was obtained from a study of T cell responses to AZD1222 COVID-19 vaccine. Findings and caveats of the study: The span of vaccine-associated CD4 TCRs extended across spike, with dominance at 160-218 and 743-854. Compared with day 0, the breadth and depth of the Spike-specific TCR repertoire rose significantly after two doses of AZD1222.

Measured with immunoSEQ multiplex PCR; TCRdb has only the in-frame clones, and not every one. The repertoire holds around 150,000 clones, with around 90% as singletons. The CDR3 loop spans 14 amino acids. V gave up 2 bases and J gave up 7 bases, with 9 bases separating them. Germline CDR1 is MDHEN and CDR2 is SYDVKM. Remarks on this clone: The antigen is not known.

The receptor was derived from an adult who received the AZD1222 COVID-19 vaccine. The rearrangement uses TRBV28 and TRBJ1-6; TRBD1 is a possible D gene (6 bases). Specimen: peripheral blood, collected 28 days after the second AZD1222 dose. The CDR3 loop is CASSLRQDNSPLHF. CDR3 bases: TGTGCCAGCAGTTTACGACAGGACAATTCACCCCTCCACTTT.